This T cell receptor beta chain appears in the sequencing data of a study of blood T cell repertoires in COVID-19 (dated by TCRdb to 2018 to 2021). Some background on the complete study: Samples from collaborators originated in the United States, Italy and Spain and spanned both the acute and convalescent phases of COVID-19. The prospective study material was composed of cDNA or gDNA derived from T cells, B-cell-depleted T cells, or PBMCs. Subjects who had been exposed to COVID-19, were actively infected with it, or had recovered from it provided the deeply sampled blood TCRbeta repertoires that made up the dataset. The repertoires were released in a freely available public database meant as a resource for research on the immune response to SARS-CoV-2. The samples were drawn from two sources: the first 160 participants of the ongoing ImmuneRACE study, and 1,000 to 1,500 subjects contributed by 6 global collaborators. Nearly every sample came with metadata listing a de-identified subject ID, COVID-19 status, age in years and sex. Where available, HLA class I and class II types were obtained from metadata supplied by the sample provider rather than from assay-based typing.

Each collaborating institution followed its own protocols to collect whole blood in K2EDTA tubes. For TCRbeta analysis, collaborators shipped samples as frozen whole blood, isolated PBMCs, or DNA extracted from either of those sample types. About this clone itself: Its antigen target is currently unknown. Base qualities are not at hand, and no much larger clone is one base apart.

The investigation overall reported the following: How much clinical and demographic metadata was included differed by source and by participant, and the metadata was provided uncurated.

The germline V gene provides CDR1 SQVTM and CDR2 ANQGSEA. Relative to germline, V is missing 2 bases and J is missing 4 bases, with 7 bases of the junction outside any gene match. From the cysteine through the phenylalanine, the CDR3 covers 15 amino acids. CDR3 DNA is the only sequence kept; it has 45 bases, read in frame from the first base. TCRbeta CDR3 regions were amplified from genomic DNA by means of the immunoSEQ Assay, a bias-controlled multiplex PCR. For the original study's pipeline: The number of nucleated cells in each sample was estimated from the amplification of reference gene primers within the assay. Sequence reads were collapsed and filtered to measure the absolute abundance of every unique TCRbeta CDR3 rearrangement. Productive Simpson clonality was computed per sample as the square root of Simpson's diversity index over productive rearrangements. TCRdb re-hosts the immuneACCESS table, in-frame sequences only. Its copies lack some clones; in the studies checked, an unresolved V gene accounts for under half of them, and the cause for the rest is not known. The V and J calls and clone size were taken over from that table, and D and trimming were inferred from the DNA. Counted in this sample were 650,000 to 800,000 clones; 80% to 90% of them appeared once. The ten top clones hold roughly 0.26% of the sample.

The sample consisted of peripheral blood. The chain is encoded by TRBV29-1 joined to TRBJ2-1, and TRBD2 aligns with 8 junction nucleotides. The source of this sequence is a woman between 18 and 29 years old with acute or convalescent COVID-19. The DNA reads TGCAGCGTTGAACACCGGGGGGGCCGGTACAATGAGCAGTTCTTC. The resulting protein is CSVEHRGGRYNEQFF.